The 27 T cell receptor beta chains reported below all come from one sample, sequenced in a study of blood T cell repertoires in COVID-19. Sequencing used immunoSEQ multiplex PCR; TCRdb keeps in-frame clones, though not all of them. In the table there are around 190,000 clones, less than 85% of which are singletons. The sequenced sample was peripheral blood. Receptors originate from a human donor in a cohort sampled during active COVID-19.

This clone was detected once. This chain uses TRBV19 with TRBJ2-2, with 10 bases lining up with TRBD2. Germline loops: CDR1 LNHDA, CDR2 SQIVND (reference sequence). Losses at the gene ends were 4 bases for V and 1 base for J; bases not matched to a gene: 12. CDR3 length: 19 residues. CDR3 loop: CASSSPGGAGGRNTGELFF. The DNA of the CDR3 is TGTGCCAGTAGTAGCCCTGGGGGAGCGGGGGGGAGGAACACCGGGGAGCTGTTTTTT.

This clone was counted a few times. V and J are TRBV5-1 and TRBJ2-5; 10 bases fit TRBD1. CDR1 is SGHRS and CDR2 is YFSETQ in the germline V gene. This CDR3 contains 16 residues. Trimming cost V 1 base and J 4 bases; bases outside gene matches: 7. The CDR3 protein is CASSLFMGQGRETQYF. As DNA, the CDR3 is TGCGCCAGCAGCTTGTTCATGGGACAGGGGAGAGAGACCCAGTACTTC. The variable domain in full, completed from reference TRBV5-1 and TRBJ2-5, reads KAGVTQTPRYLIKTRGQQVTLSCSPISGHRSVSWYQQTPGQGLQFLFEYFSETQRNKGNFPGRFSGRQFSNSRSEMNVSTLELGDSALYLCASSLFMGQGRETQYFGPGTRLLVL.

V gene TRBV6-5 combines with J gene TRBJ1-1; 8 nucleotides match TRBD1. V was pared by 3 bases and J by 2 bases, with 8 bases of the junction left unmatched. The CDR3 contains 16 residues. Per the germline V gene, CDR1 is MNHEY and CDR2 is SVGAGI. Here the CDR3 DNA reads TGTGCCAGCAGTTATGTACGTGGACAGGGCAACACTGAAGCTTTCTTT. Translated: CASSYVRGQGNTEAFF.

The V call is TRBV7-2, the J call TRBJ2-7; 8 bases map to TRBD2. V trimming: 1 base; J trimming: 3 bases; junction bases outside the gene matches: 11. This CDR3 has 17 residues. Germline V CDR1 and CDR2: SGHTA, FQGNSA. CDR3 sequence reads: CASSLGPGGTSGYEQYF. The CDR3 DNA reads as TGTGCCAGCAGCTTAGGACCAGGAGGTACTAGCGGCTACGAGCAGTACTTC.

The chain couples TRBV5-4 to TRBJ2-3; no definite D call. The CDR3 spans 16 residues. Per germline, CDR1 SGHNT and CDR2 YYREEE (reference sequence). V was trimmed by 3 bases and J by 2 bases, leaving 16 bases between them. In DNA form, the CDR3 reads TGTGCCAGCAGCTCCCACGCCCCAGATGACACAGATACGCAGTATTTT. This encodes CASSSHAPDDTDTQYF.

This clone has just one count. The gene calls are TRBV24-1 and TRBJ2-1; a possible D gene is TRBD2 (6 bases). The CDR3 runs 16 residues. CDR1 and CDR2 (germline): KGHDR, SFDVKD. V gave up 2 bases and J gave up 2 bases, with 12 bases separating them. CDR3 in DNA: TGTGCCACCAGTGATTCGGAGGCGGGGACCTACAATGAGCAGTTCTTC. It translates to CATSDSEAGTYNEQFF.

V is TRBV5-1 and J is TRBJ2-7, with a possible D match to TRBD1 (6 bases). From germline, CDR1 is SGHRS and CDR2 YFSETQ. With 7 bases removed from V and 2 bases from J, the gap between germline ends came to 16 bases. The CDR3 is 14 amino acids. In DNA form, the CDR3 reads TGCGCCAGCCAAGAGGGGGTGAATACCTACGAGCAGTACTTC. This codes for CASQEGVNTYEQYF. The full variable domain, completed using reference TRBV5-1 and TRBJ2-7, is KAGVTQTPRYLIKTRGQQVTLSCSPISGHRSVSWYQQTPGQGLQFLFEYFSETQRNKGNFPGRFSGRQFSNSRSEMNVSTLELGDSALYLCASQEGVNTYEQYFGPGTRLTVT.

The rearrangement joins TRBV5-1 to TRBJ2-7; 8 positions agree with TRBD1. Germline V gene sequence: CDR1 SGHRS, CDR2 YFSETQ. This CDR3 region has 17 residues. V was pared by 0 bases and J by 0 bases, with 8 bases of the junction left unmatched. CDR3 nucleotides: TGCGCCAGCAGCTTGGCAGGGGGCTCCCCGGGCTCCTACGAGCAGTACTTC. This translates into CASSLAGGSPGSYEQYF.

CDR3 nucleotide sequence: TGTGCCAGCAGTGAAGACACGGGAGGGCGGGGAGATACGCAGTATTTT. Residues: CASSEDTGGRGDTQYF. The chain uses TRBV2 and TRBJ2-3; 8 positions match TRBD2. This CDR3 has 16 amino acids. J gave up 5 bases and V 1 base, and 8 bases lay outside the gene matches. From germline, CDR1 is SNHLY and CDR2 FYNNEI.

This clone was observed once. The chain uses TRBV5-1 and TRBJ1-1; D not resolved. This CDR3 comprises 14 residues. Germline-derived CDR1 and CDR2 are SGHRS and YFSETQ. V lost 4 bases and J lost 1, with 11 bases in between. The CDR3 bases are TGCGCCAGCAGCGAGGGTTGGGCGAACACTGAAGCTTTCTTT. Translating gives CASSEGWANTEAFF.

The chain combines TRBV13 with TRBJ1-1, with 8 bases that match TRBD1. The V gene end was trimmed by 5 bases and the J gene end by 0 bases; junction bases not matched to a gene: 8. Germline V lookup: CDR1 PRHDT, CDR2 FYEKMQ (reference sequence). This CDR3 is 16 amino acids long. CDR3 residues: CASSTRTGWMNTEAFF. The CDR3 bases are TGTGCCAGCAGCACCCGGACAGGGTGGATGAACACTGAAGCTTTCTTT.

This clone appeared a single time. V and J are TRBV5-1 and TRBJ2-7; the D is unclear. This CDR3 spans 14 amino acids. Per the germline V gene, CDR1 is SGHRS and CDR2 is YFSETQ. V was trimmed by 4 bases and J by 6 bases, leaving 17 bases between them. The DNA of the CDR3 is TGCGCCAGCAGCCCGGCGATAGGTGACTCCGAGCAGTACTTC. It encodes CASSPAIGDSEQYF.

The V call is TRBV7-6, the J call TRBJ2-7; TRBD1 matches 9 bases. Trimming took 3 bases from V and 2 from J; bases not matched to a gene: 2. This CDR3 contains 14 residues. Germline values: CDR1 SGHVS, CDR2 FNYEAQ. CDR3 sequence: CASSFRQGAYEQYF. The CDR3 bases are TGTGCCAGCAGCTTCCGACAGGGGGCCTACGAGCAGTACTTC.

The chain carries TRBV9 and TRBJ1-1; 7 bases fit TRBD1. The V gene end was trimmed by 3 bases and the J gene end by 3 bases; junction bases not matched to a gene: 2. Per germline, CDR1 SGDLS and CDR2 YYNGEE. The CDR3 is 13 amino acids. The CDR3 DNA reads as TGTGCCAGCAGCGCCCAGGGGGACACTGAAGCTTTCTTT. Translation: CASSAQGDTEAFF.

On this clone itself: One junction end disagrees with the germline gene, perhaps due to a read error. The chain is built from TRBV5-1 and TRBJ2-7; 7 bases are a match to TRBD1. The CDR3 extends over 13 amino acids. Looked up from germline, CDR1 is SGHRS and CDR2 is YFSETQ. The CDR3 sequence is CASRRGDSYEQSF. In DNA form, the CDR3 reads TGCGCCAGCAGAAGAGGGGACAGCTACGAGCAGTCCTTC. Variable domain in full (rest from reference TRBV5-1 and TRBJ2-7): KAGVTQTPRYLIKTRGQQVTLSCSPISGHRSVSWYQQTPGQGLQFLFEYFSETQRNKGNFPGRFSGRQFSNSRSEMNVSTLELGDSALYLCASRRGDSYEQSFGPGTRLTVT.

This sequence joins TRBV21-1 and TRBJ2-7; the table's D gene call, TRBD1, was not cross checked with the DNA. TRBV21-1 counts as a pseudogene. CDR3 length: 12 amino acids. The CDR3 DNA sequence: TGTGCCAGCCCTGGACAGGCGTGCGAGCAGTACTTC. Translated, it gives CASPGQACEQYF.

The V and J genes are TRBV5-1 and TRBJ1-2; TRBD1 is a possible D gene (6 bases). The V gene lost 4 bases and the J gene lost 4 bases, with 17 bases spanning the gap. The length of the CDR3 is 15 residues. CDR1 and CDR2 from the germline V gene are SGHRS and YFSETQ. CDR3 DNA: TGCGCCAGCAGCCCAACAGGGTGGGGACCCTATGGCTACACCTTC. It specifies CASSPTGWGPYGYTF.

Comment on this clone: Mismatch with germline at one junction end may stem from a read error. The V call is TRBV6-1, the J call TRBJ2-7, with 7 positions matching TRBD1. CDR1 and CDR2 from the germline V gene are MNHNS and SASEGT. The CDR3 is 17 amino acids. The CDR3 nucleotides are TGTGCCAGCTGTGATGCCTATTGGGACAGTGTCCCCGCCGAGCAGTACTTC. Translating gives CASCDAYWDSVPAEQYF.

The chain recombines TRBV5-1 with TRBJ2-1; TRBD2 is a possible D gene (7 bases). Germline CDR1 SGHRS, CDR2 YFSETQ. V lost 5 bases, J lost 9 bases, and 21 bases lay in between. The CDR3 runs to 15 residues. This CDR3 is CASRLGRGAIGEQFF. The CDR3 region has the DNA TGCGCCAGCAGACTCGGACGGGGGGCGATCGGTGAGCAGTTCTTC.

The chain's CDR3 is CASSDREGSYEQYF. DNA for the CDR3: TGTGCCAGCAGTGACCGGGAGGGATCCTACGAGCAGTACTTC. The V gene is TRBV2, the J gene TRBJ2-7; 8 bases map to TRBD2. Germline V CDR1 and CDR2: SNHLY, FYNNEI. With 3 bases clipped from V and 1 base from J, the junction kept 2 bases outside the gene matches. CDR3 length: 14 amino acids.

This chain uses TRBV27 with TRBJ1-2; TRBD1 matches 7 bases. The length of the CDR3 is 16 residues. Germline V gives CDR1 MNHEY, CDR2 SMNVEV (reference sequence). Trimming cost V 4 bases and J 4 bases; bases outside gene matches: 12. CDR3 sequence (DNA): TGTGCCAGCAGTTCACTCGGACCGACAGGGTTCTATGGCTACACCTTC. Translating gives CASSSLGPTGFYGYTF.

The sample holds one count of this clone. The chain combines TRBV19 with TRBJ2-3; the D is unclear. Germline V CDR1 and CDR2: LNHDA, SQIVND (reference sequence). CDR3 size: 14 residues. The ends were cut back, 4 bases at V and 2 bases at J, with 10 bases in the middle. CDR3 nucleotides: TGTGCCAGTAGTAAAGCACAGCCCACAGATACGCAGTATTTT. This translates into CASSKAQPTDTQYF.

J is TRBJ2-5 and V is TRBV28; TRBD2 agrees at 11 bases. The CDR3 is 13 residues long. The V and J ends lost 5 bases and 9 bases, in that order; junction bases with no gene match: 5. Germline V gives CDR1 MDHEN, CDR2 SYDVKM. The CDR3 reads CASSPLAGGSQYF. As DNA, the CDR3 is TGTGCCAGCAGTCCTCTAGCGGGGGGCTCCCAGTACTTC.

The chain is built from TRBV10-3 and TRBJ2-1, with 9 bases matching TRBD1. The CDR3 contains 16 residues. Trimming took 4 bases from V and 7 from J; bases not matched to a gene: 11. Germline CDR1 ENHRY, CDR2 SYGVKD. The CDR3 coding sequence is TGTGCCATCAGTGGCCCAACAGGGGGCAGGATGAATGAGCAGTTCTTC. Translated, it gives CAISGPTGGRMNEQFF.

The chain links TRBV6-2 or TRBV6-3 to TRBJ1-2, with 8 nucleotides matching TRBD1. Trimming at V came to 5 bases and at J to 7 bases, leaving 12 bases not matched to a gene. The CDR3 length is 15 residues. CDR1 is MNHEY and CDR2 is SVGEGT in the germline V gene. CDR3 protein: CASSRPQDRESGYTF. In nucleotides, the CDR3 is TGTGCCAGCAGTCGACCCCAGGACAGGGAATCTGGCTACACCTTC.

This rearrangement joins TRBV12-3 or TRBV12-4 to TRBJ2-2, with D possibly matching TRBD1 (5 bases). This CDR3 contains 13 residues. V gave up 5 bases and J gave up 7 bases, with 11 bases separating them. CDR3 in DNA: TGTGCCAGCAGTCCAAGGACACTCGGGGAGCTGTTTTTT. This gives the protein CASSPRTLGELFF.

The chain combines TRBV9 with TRBJ2-2, with D possibly being TRBD2 (5 bases). The CDR3 is made up of 15 amino acids. Germline values: CDR1 SGDLS, CDR2 YYNGEE. Trimming cost V 3 bases and J 3 bases, with 12 bases left between them. CDR3: CASSETIYDTGELFF. DNA for the CDR3: TGTGCCAGCAGCGAGACTATTTACGACACCGGGGAGCTGTTTTTT. Based on the CDR3 plus reference TRBV9 and TRBJ2-2, the full variable domain is DSGVTQTPKHLITATGQRVTLRCSPRSGDLSVYWYQQSLDQGLQFLIQYYNGEERAKGNILERFSAQQFPDLHSELNLSSLELGDSALYFCASSETIYDTGELFFGEGSRLTVL.